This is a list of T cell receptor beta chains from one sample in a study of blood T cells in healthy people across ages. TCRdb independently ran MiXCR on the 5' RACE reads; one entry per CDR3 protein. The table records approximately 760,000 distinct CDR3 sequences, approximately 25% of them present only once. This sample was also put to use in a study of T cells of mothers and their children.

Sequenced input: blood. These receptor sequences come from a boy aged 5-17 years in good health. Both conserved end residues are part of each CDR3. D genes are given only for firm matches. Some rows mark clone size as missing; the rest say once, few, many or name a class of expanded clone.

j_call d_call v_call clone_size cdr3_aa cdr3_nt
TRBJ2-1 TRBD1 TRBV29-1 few CSVEILGQWSYNEQFF TGCAGCGTTGAAATCTTGGGACAGTGGAGCTACAATGAGCAGTTCTTC
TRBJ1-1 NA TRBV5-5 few CASRVQVKQNTEAFF TGTGCCAGCAGAGTCCAGGTAAAGCAGAACACTGAAGCTTTCTTT
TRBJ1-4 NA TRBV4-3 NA CASSQGMDRVTNEKLFF TGCGCCAGCAGCCAAGGAATGGATAGGGTAACTAATGAAAAACTGTTTTTT
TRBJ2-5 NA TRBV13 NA CASSDLRSGKETQYF TGTGCCAGCAGCGATCTGAGGTCAGGGAAAGAGACCCAGTACTTC
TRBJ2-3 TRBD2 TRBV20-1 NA CSASILAGLPTQYF TGCAGTGCTAGTATCCTAGCGGGGTTACCTACGCAGTATTTT
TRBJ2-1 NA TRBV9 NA CASTRSLGEDYNEQFF TGTGCCAGCACGCGATCCTTGGGGGAGGACTACAATGAGCAGTTCTTC
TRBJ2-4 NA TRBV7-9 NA CASSQAGAIQYF TGTGCCAGCAGTCAGGCCGGGGCCATTCAGTACTTC
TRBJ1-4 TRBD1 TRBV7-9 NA CASSHRDRDEKLFF TGTGCCAGCAGCCACCGGGACAGGGATGAAAAACTGTTTTTT
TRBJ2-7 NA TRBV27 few CASSPAYERYF TGTGCCAGCAGTCCAGCCTACGAGCGGTACTTC
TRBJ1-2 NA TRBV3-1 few CASSQDGATYGYTF TGTGCCAGCAGCCAAGACGGGGCGACCTATGGCTACACCTTC
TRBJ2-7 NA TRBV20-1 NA CSAAGRGPYYEQYF TGCAGTGCGGCAGGGCGGGGGCCTTACTACGAGCAGTACTTC
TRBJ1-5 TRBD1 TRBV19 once CASRQGAFQPQHF TGTGCCAGTAGGCAGGGGGCCTTTCAGCCCCAGCATTTT
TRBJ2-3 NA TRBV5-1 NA CASSLGSSSTDTQYF TGCGCCAGCAGCTTGGGTAGCAGTAGCACAGATACGCAGTATTTT
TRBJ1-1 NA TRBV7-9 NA CASSSQRTEAFF TGTGCCAGCAGCTCGCAGAGGACTGAAGCTTTCTTT
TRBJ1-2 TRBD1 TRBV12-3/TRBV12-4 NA CASRQTGYVHGYTF TGTGCCAGCAGACAGACAGGGTATGTCCATGGCTACACCTTC
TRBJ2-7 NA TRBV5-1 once CASSSSLGLESSYEQYF TGCGCCAGCAGCTCATCACTCGGACTCGAAAGCTCCTACGAGCAGTACTTC
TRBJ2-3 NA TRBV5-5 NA CASSPTGIQRTDTQYF TGTGCCAGCAGTCCCACAGGGATTCAGCGCACAGATACGCAGTATTTT
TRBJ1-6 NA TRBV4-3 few CASSQDRSAGPYSPLHF TGCGCCAGCAGCCAAGATCGGTCAGCAGGGCCCTATTCACCCCTCCACTTT
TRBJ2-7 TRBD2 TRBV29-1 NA CSVEVGTSGILYEQYF TGCAGCGTTGAAGTGGGGACTAGTGGGATACTCTACGAGCAGTACTTC
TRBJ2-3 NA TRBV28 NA CASSFSSSTDTQYF TGTGCCAGCAGTTTCTCCTCTAGCACAGATACGCAGTATTTT
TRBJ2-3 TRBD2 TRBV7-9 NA CASSAIRDYTDTQYF TGTGCCAGCAGCGCGATCCGGGACTATACAGATACGCAGTATTTT
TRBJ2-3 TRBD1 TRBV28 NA CASTRTGIDTQYF TGTGCCAGCACCCGGACAGGGATAGATACGCAGTATTTT
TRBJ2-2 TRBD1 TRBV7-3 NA CASSTPGGANTGELFF TGTGCCAGCAGTACACCAGGGGGCGCGAACACCGGGGAGCTGTTTTTT
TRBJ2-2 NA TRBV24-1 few CATGGELFF TGTGCCACCGGCGGGGAGCTGTTTTTT
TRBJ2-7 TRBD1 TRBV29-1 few CSVEGGQGREQYF TGCAGCGTTGAAGGTGGACAGGGTCGTGAGCAGTACTTC
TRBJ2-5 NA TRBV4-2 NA CASSREEADYQETQYF TGTGCCAGCAGCCGAGAGGAGGCAGACTACCAAGAGACCCAGTACTTC
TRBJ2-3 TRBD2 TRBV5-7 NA CASSVQLAECTDTQYF TGTGCCAGCAGCGTGCAGCTAGCGGAGTGCACAGATACGCAGTATTTT
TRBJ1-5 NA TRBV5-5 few CASSLFWANQPQHF TGTGCCAGCAGCTTGTTTTGGGCAAATCAGCCCCAGCATTTT